A selection of T cell receptor beta chains follows, all from one sample in a study of Ad26.COV2.S vaccination and SARS-CoV-2 variants. The data were produced by immunoSEQ multiplex PCR, yet TCRdb's version contains in-frame clones alone and is incomplete. Here the sample spans about 280,000 clones, over 75% being singletons. Material: peripheral blood, obtained in a trial of Ad26.COV2.S vaccine versus placebo. These receptors all stem from a person aged 18-60 years who received the Ad26.COV2.S COVID-19 vaccine or a placebo. Both conserved end residues are part of each CDR3. Each record gives: J gene, V gene, clone size, D gene, CDR3 DNA, CDR3 protein. The D gene is left open where the match is weak. Clone sizes are given selectively: once, few, many, or a class where the clone is expanded.

TRBJ1-5 TRBV19 - - TGTGCCAGTAGTCAAGTCCTTCGCAATCAGCCCCAGCATTTT CASSQVLRNQPQHF
TRBJ1-5 TRBV3-1/TRBV3-2 - - TGTGCCAGCAGCCAAGTGGGTCAGCCCCAGCATTTT CASSQVGQPQHF
TRBJ1-3 TRBV18 - TRBD1 TGTGCCAGCTCACCACGAGGGACAGGGAGCTCTGGAAACACCATATATTTT CASSPRGTGSSGNTIYF
TRBJ2-1 TRBV2 - - TGTGCCAGCTTTGGACTGGAGCAGTTCTTC CASFGLEQFF
TRBJ1-2 TRBV27 few - TGTGCCAGCCGGGGGGGAGGCGCAGACTATGGCTACACCTTC CASRGGGADYGYTF
TRBJ2-5 TRBV7-9 - - TGTGCCAGCAGCTTAGGAACCAGGGAAGAGACCCAGTACTTC CASSLGTREETQYF
TRBJ2-5 TRBV6-6 once - TGTGCCAGTTCCGGGGCTAGCCTCCAAGAGACCCAGTACTTC CASSGASLQETQYF
TRBJ2-7 TRBV11-2 - - TGTGCCAGCAGCCCTAGGACTGAATACGAGCAGTACTTC CASSPRTEYEQYF
TRBJ1-2 TRBV11-2 - - TGTGCCAGCAGCTCCAACGCGGGCGGGATTGCTGGCTACACCTTC CASSSNAGGIAGYTF
TRBJ2-2 TRBV6-5 - - TGTGCCAGCAGTTACGGGGGGCGCAGCGGGGAGCTGTTTTTT CASSYGGRSGELFF
TRBJ1-6 TRBV2 - - TGTGCCAGATCACAGGGTGGTTCACCCCTCCACTTT CARSQGGSPLHF
TRBJ2-7 TRBV18 - TRBD2 TGTGCCAGCATGGGACTAGCGGGGTCTGGAGAGCAGTACTTC CASMGLAGSGEQYF
TRBJ2-3 TRBV7-9 once TRBD2 TGTGCCAGCAGCCTGACTAGCGGGCTCACAGATACGCAGTATTTT CASSLTSGLTDTQYF
TRBJ1-1 TRBV19 - - TGTGCCAGTAGTGCCTACAGGGCAACTGAAGCTTTCTTT CASSAYRATEAFF
TRBJ2-1 TRBV30 - - TGTGCCTGGAGTACCGGGAGCGGTGGGTACAATGAGCAGTTCTTC CAWSTGSGGYNEQFF
TRBJ1-1 TRBV6-2/TRBV6-3 - - TGTGCCAGCAGTTACTCGATTGGGGCAGGCGTCATGAACACTGAAGCTTTCTTT CASSYSIGAGVMNTEAFF
TRBJ2-1 TRBV9 once - TGTGCCAGCAGCTCTCAACGCTCCGGGACTGGGTACAATGAGCAGTTCTTC CASSSQRSGTGYNEQFF
TRBJ1-6 TRBV5-8 - TRBD1 TGTGCCAGCAGCTCGACAGGGAACAATTCACCCCTCCACTTT CASSSTGNNSPLHF
TRBJ1-2 TRBV6-1 - - TGTGCCAGCAGTGAAGCGGCCAGTTATGGCTACACCTTC CASSEAASYGYTF
TRBJ2-3 TRBV5-1 - TRBD2 TGCGCCAGCAGCTTGTCAGTACGGGAGGGAGATACGCAGTATTTT CASSLSVREGDTQYF
TRBJ1-5 TRBV4-1 - TRBD1 TGCGCCAGCAGCCAAGCGGCAGGGGGGCAGCCCCAGCATTTT CASSQAAGGQPQHF
TRBJ2-4 TRBV12-3/TRBV12-4 once - TGTGCCAGCAGTCCTCGTATTAATAACATTCAGTACTTC CASSPRINNIQYF
TRBJ2-3 TRBV5-5 - - TGTGCCAGCAGCTTTCTCGGTGAAACTAGCACAGATACGCAGTATTTT CASSFLGETSTDTQYF
TRBJ2-5 TRBV7-2 - TRBD1 TGTGCCAGCAGCTTAGCGACAGGGGGCCGGAAAGGGACCCAGTACTTC CASSLATGGRKGTQYF
TRBJ2-5 TRBV5-4 - - TGTGCCAGCAGCTCGCAGCGAATAAGAGAGACCCAGTACTTC CASSSQRIRETQYF
TRBJ2-5 TRBV12-3/TRBV12-4 - - TGTGCCAGCAGTTTGACGGGGTCAGAGACCCAGTACTTC CASSLTGSETQYF
TRBJ2-3 TRBV2 - TRBD1 TGTGCCAGCAGTGTCGACAGGGTAGGCGCAGATACGCAGTATTTT CASSVDRVGADTQYF
TRBJ2-1 TRBV12-5 - - TGTGCTAGTGGTTTGATTAATGAGCAGTTCTTC CASGLINEQFF
TRBJ1-2 TRBV11-3 - - TGTGCCAGCAGCTTAGGCGGAGATGTCTATGGCTACACCTTC CASSLGGDVYGYTF
TRBJ1-5 TRBV2 - TRBD1 TGTGCCAGCAGTCCTGGACAGGTACAAGATCAGCCCCAGCATTTT CASSPGQVQDQPQHF
TRBJ2-1 TRBV6-1 - TRBD2 TGTGCCAGCAGTGAAACATATAGCGGGGGGGACAATGAGCAGTTCTTC CASSETYSGGDNEQFF
TRBJ1-5 TRBV6-2/TRBV6-3 few - TGTGCCAGCAGTACTTCTTTACGGGGTAATCAGCCCCAGCATTTT CASSTSLRGNQPQHF
TRBJ2-2 TRBV27 few - TGTGCCAGCAGTTTATCCAAGGGAGGGACAGACACCGGGGAGCTGTTTTTT CASSLSKGGTDTGELFF
TRBJ1-3 TRBV20-1 - - TGCAGTGCCCTAACTGGAAACACCATATATTTT CSALTGNTIYF
TRBJ1-2 TRBV2 - - TGTGCCAGCAGAAATAGACAGTCTAACTATGGCTACACCTTC CASRNRQSNYGYTF
TRBJ2-3 TRBV20-1 - - TGCAGTGCTAGTAGGGGGACCCGGGATACGCAGTATTTT CSASRGTRDTQYF
TRBJ1-5 TRBV19 medium-sized TRBD1 TGTGCCAGTAGTAGGGCGGGACAGCGCAATCAGCCCCAGCATTTT CASSRAGQRNQPQHF
TRBJ1-1 TRBV11-2 - - TGTGCCAGCCTACAGGGCGGTACTGAAGCTTTCTTT CASLQGGTEAFF
TRBJ2-3 TRBV19 - TRBD1 TGTGCCAGTAGTACACGGACAGGTTTTAGCACAGATACGCAGTATTTT CASSTRTGFSTDTQYF
TRBJ2-5 TRBV5-1 - TRBD2 TGCGCCAGCAGCTTGCTCACTAGCGTTCAAGAGACCCAGTACTTC CASSLLTSVQETQYF
TRBJ2-7 TRBV28 - - TGTGCCAGCAGTTCGCCCTACGAGCAGTACTTC CASSSPYEQYF
TRBJ2-1 TRBV7-9 once - TGTGCCAGCAGCGGGAATTGGCCGGGGAGGGAGCAGTTCTTC CASSGNWPGREQFF
TRBJ1-2 TRBV30 - - TGTGCCTGGGCACAGGGACCCTATGGCTACACCTTC CAWAQGPYGYTF
TRBJ1-1 TRBV7-9 few - TGTGCCAGCAGCGTCGCGGGGTTCGATGAAGCTTTCTTT CASSVAGFDEAFF
TRBJ1-1 TRBV5-1 - TRBD1 TGCGCCAGCAGCTTGGGGACGGGACAGGGGGCAATCACTGAAGCTTTCTTT CASSLGTGQGAITEAFF